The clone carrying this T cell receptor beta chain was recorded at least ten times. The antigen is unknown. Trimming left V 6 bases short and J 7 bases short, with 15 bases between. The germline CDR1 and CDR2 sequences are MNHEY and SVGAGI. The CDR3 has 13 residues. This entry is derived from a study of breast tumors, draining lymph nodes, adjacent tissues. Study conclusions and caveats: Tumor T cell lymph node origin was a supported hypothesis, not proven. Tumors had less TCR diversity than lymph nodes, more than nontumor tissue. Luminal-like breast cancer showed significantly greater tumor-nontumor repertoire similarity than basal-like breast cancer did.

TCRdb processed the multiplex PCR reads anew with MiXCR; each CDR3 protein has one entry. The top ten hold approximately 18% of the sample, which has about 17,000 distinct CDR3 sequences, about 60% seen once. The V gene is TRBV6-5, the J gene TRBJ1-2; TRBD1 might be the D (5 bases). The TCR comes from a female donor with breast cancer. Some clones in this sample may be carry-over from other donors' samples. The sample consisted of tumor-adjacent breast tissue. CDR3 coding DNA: TGTGCCAGCAGGCGTTCGTCAGGGCCTGGCTACACCTTC. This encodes CASRRSSGPGYTF.